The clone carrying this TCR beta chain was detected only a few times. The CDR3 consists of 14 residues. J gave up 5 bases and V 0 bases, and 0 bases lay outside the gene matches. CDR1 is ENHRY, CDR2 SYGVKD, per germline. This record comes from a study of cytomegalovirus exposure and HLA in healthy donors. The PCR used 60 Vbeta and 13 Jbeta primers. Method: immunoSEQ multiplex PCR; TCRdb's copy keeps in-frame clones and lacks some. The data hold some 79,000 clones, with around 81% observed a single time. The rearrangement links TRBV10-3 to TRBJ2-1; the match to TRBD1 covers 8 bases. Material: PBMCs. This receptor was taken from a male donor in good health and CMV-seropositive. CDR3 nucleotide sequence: TGTGCCATCAGTGAGTCGGGACAGGACAATGAGCAGTTCTTC. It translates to CAISESGQDNEQFF.